The 20 T cell receptor beta chains below all came from one sample that was sequenced in a study of early T cells in non-severe SARS-CoV-2 infection. TCRdb re-called the 5' RACE reads with MiXCR, one entry per CDR3 protein. This table holds tens of thousands of distinct CDR3 sequences, roughly an eighth found once. The sequencing sample was made of whole blood. The source is an adult who was a healthcare worker with PCR-confirmed SARS-CoV-2 infection or an uninfected control (not recorded which).

This clonotype was observed at least ten times. The chain is built from TRBV18 and TRBJ1-1; D uncertain. Germline V CDR1 and CDR2: KGHSH, LQKENI. The CDR3 is 13 residues long. With 6 bases removed from V and 1 base from J, the gap between germline ends came to 9 bases. CDR3 residues: CASSEGKNTEAFF. The CDR3 DNA sequence: TGTGCCAGCTCTGAGGGTAAGAACACTGAAGCTTTCTTT. The full variable domain, rest sourced from reference TRBV18 and TRBJ1-1, is NAGVMQNPRHLVRRRGQEARLRCSPMKGHSHVYWYRQLPEEGLKFMVYLQKENIIDESGMPKERFSAEFPKEGPSILRIQQVVRGDSAAYFCASSEGKNTEAFFGQGTRLTVV.

The chain carries TRBV7-4 and TRBJ2-7, with 8 bases fitting TRBD1. This CDR3 comprises 13 residues. Germline values: CDR1 SGHVT, CDR2 SQSDAQ. With V trimmed by 3 bases and J by 5 bases, 3 bases remained unmatched. The CDR3: CASSFDRGNEQYF. Here the CDR3 DNA reads TGTGCCAGCAGCTTTGACAGGGGTAACGAGCAGTACTTC.

This clonotype occurred a few times. The gene calls are TRBV21-1 and TRBJ2-6. TRBV21-1 is annotated as a pseudogene. This CDR3 region has 18 residues. CDR3 bases: TGTGCCAGCAGCACCAGAGAGGATGCTTCCTCGGGGGCCAACGTCCTGACTTTC. Encoded protein: CASSTREDASSGANVLTF.

This clonotype was seen repeatedly, ten times or more. V gene TRBV6-1 combines with J gene TRBJ2-2; 10 bases fit TRBD1. V shed 3 bases, J shed 4 bases, and the junction held 14 bases outside the gene matches. Germline CDR1 MNHNS, CDR2 SASEGT. CDR3 length: 19 residues. The CDR3 sequence: CASSDGFDGTGDVTGELFF. CDR3 sequence (DNA): TGTGCCAGCAGTGATGGATTCGACGGGACAGGGGATGTCACCGGGGAGCTGTTTTTT.

This clonotype occurred once. A much larger clone lies a single base off, so this may be a read error. This sequence joins TRBV19 and TRBJ2-7; TRBD1 agrees at 10 bases. The CDR3 is 17 residues long. Germline-derived CDR1 and CDR2 are LNHDA and SQIVND (reference sequence). The V gene end was trimmed by 9 bases and the J gene end by 9 bases; junction bases not matched to a gene: 23. This CDR3 is CASRPGTGDGRANGQYF. The CDR3 coding sequence is TGTGCCAGCCGACCAGGGACAGGGGACGGAAGAGCGAACGGGCAGTACTTC.

The chain uses TRBV6-5 and TRBJ2-1; D might be TRBD1 (6 bases). CDR1 and CDR2 (germline): MNHEY, SVGAGI. The CDR3 length is 15 residues. V was shortened by 6 bases and J by 2 bases, with 14 bases between the two germline ends. The CDR3 sequence is CASRRDGQTYNEQFF. Here the CDR3 DNA reads TGTGCCAGCAGACGCGACGGACAGACCTACAATGAGCAGTTCTTC.

V gene TRBV7-8 combines with J gene TRBJ2-2; D gene unclear. CDR3 length: 14 residues. Trimming cost V 2 bases and J 5 bases, with 9 bases left between them. From germline, CDR1 is SGHVS and CDR2 FQNEAQ. The CDR3: CASSLRERTGELFF. CDR3 coding DNA: TGTGCCAGCAGCTTAAGGGAACGAACCGGGGAGCTGTTTTTT.

This clonotype was found many times. The chain's CDR3 is CASRDPREDTQYF. The CDR3, as DNA: TGTGCCAGCAGGGACCCCCGGGAAGATACGCAGTATTTT. This chain joins TRBV25-1 and TRBJ2-3; the D gene is possibly TRBD2 (5 bases). Trimming took off 6 bases at V and 5 bases at J, with 12 bases between the two ends. Germline assignment: CDR1 MGHDK and CDR2 SYGVNS. The CDR3 is made up of 13 amino acids.

The V and J genes are TRBV7-9 and TRBJ1-1; possible D gene TRBD1, 6 bases. The V gene's germline CDR1 is SEHNR and CDR2 FQNEAQ (reference sequence). CDR3 length: 12 residues. V shed 5 bases and J shed 8 bases, with 12 bases lying between them. CDR3 in DNA: TGTGCCAGCAGCCCCCAGGGGATCGAAGCTTTCTTT. Translation gives CASSPQGIEAFF.

This clonotype has ten or more counts. The chain employs TRBV20-1 and TRBJ1-5; 8 bases fit TRBD1. The CDR3 extends over 17 amino acids. Trimming at V came to 6 bases and at J to 0 bases, leaving 13 bases not matched to a gene. Germline V gene data show CDR1 as DFQATT and CDR2 as SNEGSKA (reference sequence). The CDR3, as DNA: TGCAGTGCCCACGGACAGGGCGGACGCTATAGCAATCAGCCCCAGCATTTT. Translation gives CSAHGQGGRYSNQPQHF.

This clonotype was detected many times. The chain carries TRBV30 and TRBJ2-2; the D is unclear. The CDR3 has 11 amino acids. CDR1 is GTSNPN, CDR2 SVGIG, per germline (reference sequence). V shed 3 bases and J shed 3 bases, with 2 bases lying between them. In nucleotides, the CDR3 is TGTGCCTGGAGGGACACCGGGGAGCTGTTTTTT. Translating gives CAWRDTGELFF.

This clonotype was seen a few times. This sequence joins TRBV28 and TRBJ2-3; D perhaps matches TRBD1 (5 bases). Deletions cut 7 bases from V and 3 bases from J, with 20 bases between. The CDR3 runs 16 residues. CDR1 is MDHEN and CDR2 is SYDVKM in the germline V gene. In DNA form, the CDR3 reads TGTGCCAGCACCTCAAGTGGACACTCCGGGACAGATACGCAGTATTTT. Translation: CASTSSGHSGTDTQYF.

Regarding this clonotype: The junction differs from germline at one of its ends, possibly a read error. The chain has TRBV5-1 and TRBJ2-7; TRBD2 agrees at 8 bases. Germline assignment: CDR1 SGHRS and CDR2 YFSETQ. The CDR3 is made up of 16 amino acids. CDR3 bases: TGCGTCAGCAGCTTGGACTGGCGGGAGGCTTCCTACGAGCAGTACTTC. It is translated as CVSSLDWREASYEQYF.

This clonotype was seen many times. CDR3 loop: CASSQPGLESYEQYF. The CDR3 DNA sequence: TGCGCCAGCAGCCAGCCGGGACTAGAATCCTACGAGCAGTACTTC. The V gene is TRBV4-1, the J gene TRBJ2-7; 8 bases map to TRBD2. Germline loops: CDR1 MGHRA, CDR2 YSYEKL. This CDR3 has 15 amino acids. V shed 3 bases and J 1 base; nucleotides not matched to a gene: 5.

The V gene is TRBV10-2, the J gene TRBJ1-1; D not resolved. Trimming left V 6 bases short and J 8 bases short, with 13 bases between. Germline V CDR1 and CDR2: WSHSY, SAAADI. The CDR3 loop spans 12 amino acids. As DNA, the CDR3 is TGCGCCAGCAGAAATGCCGACAAAGAAGCTTTCTTT. It translates to CASRNADKEAFF.

This chain joins TRBV6-2 or TRBV6-3 and TRBJ1-4, with TRBD1 identical over 9 bases. The length of the CDR3 is 16 residues. V shed 6 bases and J 7 bases; nucleotides not matched to a gene: 12. Germline V gene lookup returns CDR1 MNHEY and CDR2 SVGEGT. The CDR3 sequence: CASRAPGQGRSEKLFF. The CDR3 DNA follows: TGTGCCAGCAGAGCGCCTGGACAGGGGCGAAGTGAAAAACTGTTTTTT.

This clonotype was observed a handful of times. This sequence joins TRBV7-9 and TRBJ2-7; possible D gene TRBD1, 5 bases. CDR1 is SEHNR, CDR2 FQNEAQ, per germline (reference sequence). The CDR3 is 16 amino acids. The V gene lost 4 bases and the J gene lost 2 bases, with 18 bases spanning the gap. CDR3 amino acids: CASSSLSGRTTYEQYF. CDR3 bases: TGTGCCAGCAGCTCCCTATCGGGTCGGACAACCTACGAGCAGTACTTC.

The J gene is TRBJ2-7, the V gene TRBV5-6, with 12 bases identical to TRBD2. CDR1 and CDR2 from the germline V gene are SGHDT and YYEEEE. This CDR3 region has 15 residues. V trimming: 5 bases; J trimming: 6 bases; junction bases outside the gene matches: 9. CDR3 sequence: CASRPLTSGRFEQYF. The CDR3 nucleotides are TGTGCCAGCAGGCCGTTGACTAGCGGGAGATTCGAGCAGTACTTC.

J is TRBJ2-3 and V is TRBV29-1, with 7 bases aligning to TRBD1. The CDR3 is made up of 15 amino acids. Germline loops: CDR1 SQVTM, CDR2 ANQGSEA. With 6 bases clipped from V and 0 bases from J, the junction kept 9 bases outside the gene matches. The CDR3 DNA is TGCAGCGTGGACGGGAAGGGGGCTAGCACAGATACGCAGTATTTT. It translates to CSVDGKGASTDTQYF.

This clonotype was counted many times. In DNA, the CDR3 is TGTGCCAGTAGTATAGGCCAACTTGGGAGCGCAGATACGCAGTATTTT. Protein: CASSIGQLGSADTQYF. The chain combines TRBV19 with TRBJ2-3; D might be TRBD2 (5 bases). This CDR3 is built from 16 residues. CDR1 and CDR2 (germline): LNHDA, SQIVND (reference sequence). Trimming stripped 1 base from V and 4 bases from J, with 15 bases between.